The next 17 T cell receptor beta chains were all read from a single sample in a study of CD8 T cells in Susac syndrome. cDNA came from about 0.51 to 1 ug RNA primed by random hexamers. TCRdb reanalysed the immunoSEQ multiplex PCR reads using MiXCR and keeps one entry per CDR3 protein. The sample contains 150,000 to 200,000 distinct CDR3 sequences, about 95% of which appear only once. Input material: CD4+ T cells from PBMCs. All receptors come from a human donor in good health.

The chain is built from TRBV29-1 and TRBJ1-2; tentative D call: TRBD1 (6 bases). V lost 2 bases and J 13 bases, leaving 14 bases between the germline ends. Germline V lookup: CDR1 SQVTM, CDR2 ANQGSEA. CDR3 length equals 11 residues. Here the CDR3 DNA reads TGCAGCGTTGAAAAGGGGGGTAGTGTCACCTTC. Translation: CSVEKGGSVTF.

The rearrangement links TRBV27 to TRBJ1-1; possible D gene TRBD1, 6 bases. From germline, CDR1 is MNHEY and CDR2 SMNVEV (reference sequence). Trimming removed 4 bases from V and 0 bases from J, with 9 bases in between. The length of the CDR3 is 14 residues. The chain's CDR3 is CASSWGHMNTEAFF. CDR3 nucleotides: TGTGCCAGCAGTTGGGGACATATGAACACTGAAGCTTTCTTT.

The chain employs TRBV27 and TRBJ1-4; 7 nucleotides align to TRBD1. J lost 2 bases, V lost 4 bases, and 1 base had no gene match. The length of the CDR3 is 14 residues. CDR1 is MNHEY and CDR2 is SMNVEV in the germline V gene (reference sequence). The CDR3 DNA is TGTGCCAGCAGTTCAGGGGGGACTAATGAAAAACTGTTTTTT. It is translated as CASSSGGTNEKLFF.

CDR3 loop: CASSKSTGPSGANVLTF. The CDR3 coding sequence is TGTGCCAGCAGTAAATCGACAGGGCCCTCTGGGGCCAACGTCCTGACTTTC. The chain combines TRBV2 with TRBJ2-6; 7 nucleotides align to TRBD1. This CDR3 is 17 amino acids long. Germline loops: CDR1 SNHLY, CDR2 FYNNEI. V gave up 5 bases and J gave up 0 bases; unmatched junction bases: 7.

This chain links TRBV29-1 with TRBJ2-7; 14 positions agree with TRBD2. The CDR3 contains 14 residues. V dropped 5 bases and J dropped 3; count of bases not matched to a gene: 3. Looked up from germline, CDR1 is SQVTM and CDR2 is ANQGSEA. Written as DNA, the CDR3 is TGCAGCGTTACCGGGACTAGCGGGAGCTACGAGCAGTACTTC. This gives the protein CSVTGTSGSYEQYF.

CDR3 region: CASSPGLAEGGDTQYF. CDR3 bases: TGTGCCAGCTCACCAGGCCTAGCGGAGGGCGGAGATACGCAGTATTTT. The chain carries TRBV18 and TRBJ2-3, with 7 nucleotides matching TRBD2. Trimming took 2 bases from V and 5 from J; bases not matched to a gene: 10. Germline V gene data show CDR1 as KGHSH and CDR2 as LQKENI. This CDR3 contains 16 residues. Combining the CDR3 with reference TRBV18 and TRBJ2-3 gives the whole variable domain NAGVMQNPRHLVRRRGQEARLRCSPMKGHSHVYWYRQLPEEGLKFMVYLQKENIIDESGMPKERFSAEFPKEGPSILRIQQVVRGDSAAYFCASSPGLAEGGDTQYFGPGTRLTVL.

This sequence joins TRBV5-1 and TRBJ1-1, with D uncertain. The germline V gene has CDR1 SGHRS and CDR2 YFSETQ. The CDR3 is 14 residues long. Trimming cost V 1 base and J 2 bases, with 9 bases left between them. The CDR3 is CASSLTVGNTEAFF. In DNA form, the CDR3 reads TGCGCCAGCAGCTTGACAGTAGGAAACACTGAAGCTTTCTTT.

The CDR3 region is CASSLGARRTEAFF. The CDR3, as DNA: TGTGCCAGCAGTTTAGGGGCGCGCAGGACTGAAGCTTTCTTT. The chain carries TRBV28 and TRBJ1-1; D is perhaps TRBD1 (5 bases). The CDR3 runs to 14 residues. The ends were cut back, 2 bases at V and 5 bases at J, with 12 bases in the middle. Germline V CDR1 and CDR2: MDHEN, SYDVKM. Full variable domain (outside the CDR3, taken from reference TRBV28 and TRBJ1-1): DVKVTQSSRYLVKRTGEKVFLECVQDMDHENMFWYRQDPGLGLRLIYFSYDVKMKEKGDIPEGYSVSREKKERFSLILESASTNQTSMYLCASSLGARRTEAFFGQGTRLTVV.

The rearrangement uses TRBV6-2 or TRBV6-3 and TRBJ2-7, with TRBD2 matching over 12 bases. J gave up 1 base and V 8 bases, and 6 bases lay outside the gene matches. Germline CDR1 is MNHEY and CDR2 is SVGEGT. This CDR3 is 15 amino acids long. CDR3 coding DNA: TGTGCCAGCGCCCGACTAGCGGGAGTTTCCTACGAGCAGTACTTC. Translation gives CASARLAGVSYEQYF.

This clonotype was counted once. The V gene is TRBV4-2, the J gene TRBJ2-1; 11 nucleotides line up with TRBD2. CDR3 size: 17 residues. Germline lookup yields CDR1 LGHNA and CDR2 YNFKEQ. V gave up 0 bases and J gave up 6 bases; unmatched junction bases: 7. The CDR3 protein is CASSQDLRLAGGNEQFF. CDR3 nucleotides: TGTGCCAGCAGCCAAGATCTACGGCTAGCGGGAGGCAATGAGCAGTTCTTC.

This clonotype has more than one count but fewer than ten. The rearrangement joins TRBV18 to TRBJ2-3, with 11 bases aligning to TRBD2. Trimming at V came to 4 bases and at J to 2 bases, leaving 2 bases not matched to a gene. The germline V gene encodes CDR1 KGHSH and CDR2 LQKENI. This CDR3 spans 15 amino acids. CDR3 coding DNA: TGTGCCAGCTCACAACTAGCGGGAGCCACAGATACGCAGTATTTT. Translated: CASSQLAGATDTQYF.

The chain has TRBV7-6 and TRBJ2-3, with 15 bases matching TRBD2. The CDR3 consists of 19 residues. Per germline, CDR1 SGHVS and CDR2 FNYEAQ. Trimming took 3 bases from V and 9 from J; bases not matched to a gene: 16. CDR3 loop: CASSLSGLAGGLAQGTQYF. CDR3 DNA: TGTGCCAGCAGCTTGTCGGGACTAGCGGGAGGACTTGCACAGGGAACGCAGTATTTT. The full variable domain, with the rest looked up from reference TRBV7-6 and TRBJ2-3, is GAGVSQSPRYKVTKRGQDVALRCDPISGHVSLYWYRQALGQGPEFLTYFNYEAQQDKSGLPNDRFSAERPEGSISTLTIQRTEQRDSAMYRCASSLSGLAGGLAQGTQYFGPGTRLTVL.

CDR3 residues: CSGAGASDTQYF. CDR3 nucleotides: TGCAGCGGCGCAGGGGCCTCAGATACGCAGTATTTT. V gene TRBV29-1 combines with J gene TRBJ2-3; maybe TRBD1 (6 bases). The CDR3 loop spans 12 amino acids. Trimming stripped 7 bases from V and 4 bases from J, with 12 bases between. Per germline, CDR1 SQVTM and CDR2 ANQGSEA.

This chain uses TRBV28 with TRBJ2-5; D is possibly TRBD2 (5 bases). Deletions cut 5 bases from V and 4 bases from J, with 14 bases between. Germline CDR1 reads MDHEN; CDR2 reads SYDVKM. This CDR3 comprises 14 residues. CDR3 in DNA: TGTGCCAGCAGTCATACTAGAGTGCTAGAGACCCAGTACTTC. It translates to CASSHTRVLETQYF. Using reference TRBV28 and TRBJ2-5 for the parts outside the CDR3, the full variable domain is DVKVTQSSRYLVKRTGEKVFLECVQDMDHENMFWYRQDPGLGLRLIYFSYDVKMKEKGDIPEGYSVSREKKERFSLILESASTNQTSMYLCASSHTRVLETQYFGPGTRLLVL.

The J gene is TRBJ2-1, the V gene TRBV12-3 or TRBV12-4; D remains ambiguous. V lost 6 bases and J lost 8, with 5 bases in between. CDR3 size: 10 residues. The CDR3 bases are TGTGCCAGCAGGGTGCATGAGCAGTTCTTC. Translating gives CASRVHEQFF.

V usage is TRBV20-1 and J usage is TRBJ2-2, with 7 bases aligning to TRBD2. The CDR3 covers 15 residues. V trimming: 3 bases; J trimming: 3 bases; junction bases outside the gene matches: 7. Germline V lookup: CDR1 DFQATT, CDR2 SNEGSKA (reference sequence). CDR3 sequence: CSASGSGFDTGELFF. For the CDR3, the DNA is TGCAGTGCTAGTGGTAGCGGGTTTGACACCGGGGAGCTGTTTTTT.

The genes are TRBV4-2 and TRBJ2-1, with 10 bases fitting TRBD2. The V segment lost 1 base and the J segment 10 bases; nucleotides outside the gene matches: 10. This CDR3 region has 16 residues. The germline CDR1 and CDR2 sequences are LGHNA and YNFKEQ. DNA of the CDR3: TGTGCCAGCAGCCAAGTCGCCCTAGCGGGAGATCGGGAGCAGTTCTTC. Amino acids: CASSQVALAGDREQFF.